This TCR beta chain was recorded in a study of blood T cells in healthy people across ages. Across the study: Per two T cells, about one barcoded beta molecule was captured through template switching. Regarding the study as a whole: Higher naive T cell percentage went strongly together with higher TCR beta diversity.

A note on this clonotype: Its antigen is currently unknown.

This CDR3 has 13 amino acids. Trimming took 1 base from V and 8 from J, leaving 9 bases between them. Germline V gene lookup returns CDR1 SGHTA and CDR2 FQGTGA. Next came a second PCR, run for about 7 to 12 cycles, which used a sample-barcoded 5' primer along with a J-beta primer mix. TCRdb reprocessed the 5' RACE reads via MiXCR and lists one record per CDR3 protein. Of about 780,000 distinct CDR3 sequences in the sample, about 46% are singletons; the top ten hold 15% to 20%. What was sequenced was blood. The chain joins TRBV7-3 to TRBJ2-1; unclear D gene. The TCR sequence derives from a man at least 80 years old in good health. The CDR3 sequence: CASSLRRGDEQFF. The CDR3 DNA reads as TGTGCCAGCAGCTTAAGGCGTGGCGATGAGCAGTTCTTC.